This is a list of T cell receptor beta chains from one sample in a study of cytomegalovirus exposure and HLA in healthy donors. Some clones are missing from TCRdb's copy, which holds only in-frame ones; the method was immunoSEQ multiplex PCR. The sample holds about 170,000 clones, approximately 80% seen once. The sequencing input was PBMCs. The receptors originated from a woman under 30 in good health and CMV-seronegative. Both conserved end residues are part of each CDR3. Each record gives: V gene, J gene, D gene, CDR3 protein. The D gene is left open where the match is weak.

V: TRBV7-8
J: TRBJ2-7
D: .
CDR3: CASSLAPRGEQYF

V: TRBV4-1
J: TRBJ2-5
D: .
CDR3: CASSHRRAETQYF

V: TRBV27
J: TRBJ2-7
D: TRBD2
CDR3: CASSLLAGGIEQYF

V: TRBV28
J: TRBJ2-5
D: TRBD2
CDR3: CASSPLAGRETQYF

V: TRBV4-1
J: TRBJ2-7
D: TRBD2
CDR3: CASSQRTSGSVYEQYF

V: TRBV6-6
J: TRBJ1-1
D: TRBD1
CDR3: CASSYKTGWTEAFF

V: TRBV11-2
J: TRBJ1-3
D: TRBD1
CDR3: CASSLGGPQGAFGNTIYF

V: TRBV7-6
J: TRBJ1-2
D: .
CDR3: CASSAGSGYGYTF

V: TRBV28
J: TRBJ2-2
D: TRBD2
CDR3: CASSLFRWTSGITNTGELFF

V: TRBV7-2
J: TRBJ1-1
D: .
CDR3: CASSLMGRGVMNTEAFF

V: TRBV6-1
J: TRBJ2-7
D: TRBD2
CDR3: CASSPSSGSSYEQYF

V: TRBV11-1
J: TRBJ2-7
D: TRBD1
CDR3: CASSFGTGTHEQYF

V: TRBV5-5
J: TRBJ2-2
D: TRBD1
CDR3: CASSWGQGGTGELFF

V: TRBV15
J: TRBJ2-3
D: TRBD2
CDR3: CATSKGSGEADTQYF

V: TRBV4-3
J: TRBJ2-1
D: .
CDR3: CASSQEIIGGEQFF

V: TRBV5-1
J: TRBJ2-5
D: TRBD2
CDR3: CASSSGTTSGLQETQYF

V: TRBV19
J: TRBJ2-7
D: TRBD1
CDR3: CASSQGAWDRPYEQYF

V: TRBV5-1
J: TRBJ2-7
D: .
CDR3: CASSLVISGDSYEQYF

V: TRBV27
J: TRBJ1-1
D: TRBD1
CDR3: CASSLSRTGNTEAFF

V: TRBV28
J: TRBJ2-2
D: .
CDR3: CASRSRSAGPNTGELFF

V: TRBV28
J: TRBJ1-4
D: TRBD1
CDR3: CASNPGGRAGEKLFF

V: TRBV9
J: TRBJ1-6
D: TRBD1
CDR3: CASSAGGLNSPLHF

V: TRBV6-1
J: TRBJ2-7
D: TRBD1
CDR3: CASSDTGTVSYEQYF

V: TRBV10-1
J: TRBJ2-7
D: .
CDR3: CASSPDGVNEQYF

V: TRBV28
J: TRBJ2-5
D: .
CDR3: CASSSEETQYF

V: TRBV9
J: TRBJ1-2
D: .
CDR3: CASSATIGENRAGYTF

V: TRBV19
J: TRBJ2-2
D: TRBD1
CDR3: CASRMDRGTGELFF

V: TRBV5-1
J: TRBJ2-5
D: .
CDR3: CASSTGTGWKQETQYF

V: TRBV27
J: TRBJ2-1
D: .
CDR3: CASGKTSLDGQFF

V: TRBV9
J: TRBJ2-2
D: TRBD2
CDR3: CASSGPTSGKTGELFF

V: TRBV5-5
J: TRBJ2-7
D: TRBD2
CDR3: CASSRPGAGVSYEQYF

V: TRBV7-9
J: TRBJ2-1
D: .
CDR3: CSSSLGGTDYNEQFF

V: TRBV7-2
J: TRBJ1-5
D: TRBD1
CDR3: CASSGGQGSLGRDQPQHF

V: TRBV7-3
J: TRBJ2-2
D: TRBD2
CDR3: CASSPGTSRNTGELFF

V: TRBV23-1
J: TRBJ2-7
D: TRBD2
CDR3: CASSQLGTRAGAGEQYF